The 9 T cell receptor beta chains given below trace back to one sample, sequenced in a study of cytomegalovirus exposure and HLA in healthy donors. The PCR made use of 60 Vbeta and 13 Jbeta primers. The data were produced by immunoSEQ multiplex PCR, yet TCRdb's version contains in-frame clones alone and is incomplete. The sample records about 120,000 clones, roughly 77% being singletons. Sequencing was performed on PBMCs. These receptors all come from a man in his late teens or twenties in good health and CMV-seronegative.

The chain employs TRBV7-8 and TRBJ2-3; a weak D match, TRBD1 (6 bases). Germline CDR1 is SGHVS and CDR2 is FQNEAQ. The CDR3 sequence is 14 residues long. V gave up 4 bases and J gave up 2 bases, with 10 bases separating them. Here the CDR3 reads CASSYQGSTDTQYF. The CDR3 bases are TGTGCCAGCAGCTACCAGGGGTCCACAGATACGCAGTATTTT.

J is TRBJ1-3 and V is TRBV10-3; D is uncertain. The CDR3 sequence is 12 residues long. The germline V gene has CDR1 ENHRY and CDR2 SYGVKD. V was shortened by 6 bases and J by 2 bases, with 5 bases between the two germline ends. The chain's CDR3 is CAIRDTGNTIYF. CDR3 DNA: TGTGCCATCAGAGACACTGGAAACACCATATATTTT.

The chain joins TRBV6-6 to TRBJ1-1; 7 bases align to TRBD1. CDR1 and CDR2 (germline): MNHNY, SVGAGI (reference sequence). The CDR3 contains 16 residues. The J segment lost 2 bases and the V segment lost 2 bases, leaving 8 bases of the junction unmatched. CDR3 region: CASSYEGTAFNTEAFF. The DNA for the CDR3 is TGTGCCAGCAGTTACGAGGGGACAGCGTTTAACACTGAAGCTTTCTTT.

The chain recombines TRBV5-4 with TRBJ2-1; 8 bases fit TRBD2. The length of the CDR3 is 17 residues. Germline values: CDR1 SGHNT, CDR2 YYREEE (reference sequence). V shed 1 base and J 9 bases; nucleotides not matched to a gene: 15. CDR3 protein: CASSLPSPAGVGSEQFF. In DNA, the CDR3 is TGTGCCAGCAGCTTGCCCTCCCCAGCGGGGGTCGGGAGTGAGCAGTTCTTC.

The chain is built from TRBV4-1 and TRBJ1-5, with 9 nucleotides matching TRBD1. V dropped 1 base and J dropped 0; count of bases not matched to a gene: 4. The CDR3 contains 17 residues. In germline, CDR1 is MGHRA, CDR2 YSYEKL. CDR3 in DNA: TGCGCCAGCAGCCAAGGACAGGGGGTGGATAGCAATCAGCCCCAGCATTTT. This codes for CASSQGQGVDSNQPQHF.

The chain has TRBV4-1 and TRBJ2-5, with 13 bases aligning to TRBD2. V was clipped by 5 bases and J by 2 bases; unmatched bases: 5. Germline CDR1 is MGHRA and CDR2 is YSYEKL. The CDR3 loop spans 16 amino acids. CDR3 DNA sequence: TGCGCCAGCAGCGACGTGACTAGCGGGGGGCAAGAGACCCAGTACTTC. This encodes CASSDVTSGGQETQYF.

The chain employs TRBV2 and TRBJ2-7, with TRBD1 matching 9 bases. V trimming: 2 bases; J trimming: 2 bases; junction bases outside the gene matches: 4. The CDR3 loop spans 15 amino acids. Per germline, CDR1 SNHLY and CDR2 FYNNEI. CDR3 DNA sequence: TGTGCCAGCAGTGAATGGGGACAGGGTCCCTACGAGCAGTACTTC. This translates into CASSEWGQGPYEQYF.

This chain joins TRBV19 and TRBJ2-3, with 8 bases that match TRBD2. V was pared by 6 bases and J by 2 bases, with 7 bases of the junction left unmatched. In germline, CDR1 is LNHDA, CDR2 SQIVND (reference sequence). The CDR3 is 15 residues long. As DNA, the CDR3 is TGTGCCAGTAGGGCCCGGGGGGGGGACACAGATACGCAGTATTTT. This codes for CASRARGGDTDTQYF.

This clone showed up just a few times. The CDR3 DNA follows: TGTGCCAGCAGCGTAGGAGCCTCCGGGACAGGAGACACTGAAGCTTTCTTT. It specifies CASSVGASGTGDTEAFF. The chain employs TRBV9 and TRBJ1-1; TRBD1 aligns across 8 bases. Germline V gene data show CDR1 as SGDLS and CDR2 as YYNGEE. Losses at the gene ends were 0 bases for V and 3 bases for J; bases not matched to a gene: 10. This CDR3 region has 17 residues.